These 17 T cell receptor beta chains originate from one sample sequenced in a study of CD8 T cells in Susac syndrome. The RNA, about 0.5 to 1 ug, was put through reverse transcription using random hexamers. MiXCR was run by TCRdb on the immunoSEQ multiplex PCR reads, yielding one entry per CDR3 protein. Of approximately 280,000 distinct CDR3 sequences in the sample, 70% to 90% were seen once. The sample consisted of CD8+ T cells from PBMCs. These receptors all stem from a human donor with multiple sclerosis.

This clonotype was seen only a few times. V gene TRBV6-1 combines with J gene TRBJ1-3, with D possibly TRBD1 on 5 matching bases. Trimming pared 3 bases from V and 0 bases from J, leaving 9 bases between. There are 15 residues in the CDR3. Looked up from germline, CDR1 is MNHNS and CDR2 is SASEGT. The CDR3 is CASSDGTNSGNTIYF. Written as DNA, the CDR3 is TGTGCCAGCAGTGACGGGACCAACTCTGGAAACACCATATATTTT.

The chain is built from TRBV20-1 and TRBJ1-4; D might be TRBD1 (5 bases). The length of the CDR3 is 12 residues. V gave up 5 bases and J gave up 8 bases, with 12 bases separating them. The V gene's germline CDR1 is DFQATT and CDR2 SNEGSKA (reference sequence). In nucleotides, the CDR3 is TGCAGTGCTGGGGGTGTTAGGGAAAAACTGTTTTTT. This gives the protein CSAGGVREKLFF.

The rearrangement joins TRBV27 to TRBJ2-7, with 9 bases lining up with TRBD1. The CDR3 has 14 residues. Per germline, CDR1 MNHEY and CDR2 SMNVEV (reference sequence). Trimming cost V 6 bases and J 2 bases; bases outside gene matches: 5. CDR3 sequence (DNA): TGTGCCAGCAGGACCCGGACAGGGGCCTACGAGCAGTACTTC. Translated, it gives CASRTRTGAYEQYF.

The V gene is TRBV20-1, the J gene TRBJ2-6; 7 nucleotides align to TRBD1. This CDR3 contains 15 residues. The trim removed 3 bases at V and 2 bases at J, leaving 4 bases unmatched. Germline lookup yields CDR1 DFQATT and CDR2 SNEGSKA (reference sequence). CDR3 loop: CSASYTGAGANVLTF. The CDR3 DNA reads TGCAGTGCTAGCTACACAGGGGCTGGGGCCAACGTCCTGACTTTC.

The chain joins TRBV7-2 to TRBJ2-5, with TRBD2 as a possible D gene (5 bases). Per the germline V gene, CDR1 is SGHTA and CDR2 is FQGNSA. There are 14 residues in the CDR3. With 1 base removed from V and 9 bases from J, the gap between germline ends came to 15 bases. The DNA for the CDR3 is TGTGCCAGCAGCTTAGTGCCACCCTCGGAGGCCCAGTACTTC. As protein: CASSLVPPSEAQYF.

The chain links TRBV10-3 to TRBJ2-1, with D possibly matching TRBD1 (6 bases). The V end lost 7 bases, the J end lost 0 bases, and 10 bases lay between the germline ends. The CDR3 has 14 amino acids. Germline values: CDR1 ENHRY, CDR2 SYGVKD. As DNA, the CDR3 is TGTGCCATCACGGACAGTAGCTCCTACAATGAGCAGTTCTTC. This sequence encodes CAITDSSSYNEQFF.

This sequence joins TRBV3-1 and TRBJ2-2; D is perhaps TRBD1 or TRBD2 (5 bases each). CDR1 and CDR2 from the germline V gene are LGHDT and YNNKEL (reference sequence). The V and J ends lost 1 base and 5 bases respectively, with 14 bases between them. The CDR3 has 16 residues. The CDR3: CASSQGGWGRTGELFF. The CDR3 nucleotides read TGTGCCAGCAGCCAAGGGGGCTGGGGACGGACCGGGGAGCTGTTTTTT.

J is TRBJ1-5 and V is TRBV30; a weak D match, TRBD1 (5 bases). The CDR3 loop spans 13 amino acids. Trimming shortened V by 1 base and J by 7 bases, and 11 bases separated the two germline ends. Per the germline V gene, CDR1 is GTSNPN and CDR2 is SVGIG (reference sequence). CDR3 sequence (DNA): TGTGCCTGGAGTGCGGGGGAAAGGCAGCCCCAGCATTTT. Translated: CAWSAGERQPQHF.

The rearrangement uses TRBV27 and TRBJ2-2; D unclear. Deletions cut 8 bases from V and 6 bases from J, with 7 bases between. The CDR3 length is 11 residues. CDR1 and CDR2 (germline): MNHEY, SMNVEV (reference sequence). Here the CDR3 reads CASGASGELFF. The CDR3 nucleotides read TGTGCCAGCGGAGCGTCCGGGGAGCTGTTTTTT.

The CDR3, as DNA: TGTGCCAGCAGTTTCTCGGCAGGCAGGAGCACAGATACGCAGTATTTT. Its protein product is CASSFSAGRSTDTQYF. The V call is TRBV12-3 or TRBV12-4, the J call TRBJ2-3; D unresolved. The CDR3 runs 16 residues. Trimming removed 3 bases from V and 0 bases from J, with 13 bases in between.

The chain combines TRBV9 with TRBJ1-6, with D possibly being TRBD1 (6 bases). The CDR3 has 14 amino acids. V was trimmed by 3 bases and J by 6 bases, leaving 10 bases between them. Germline CDR1 and CDR2: SGDLS and YYNGEE. CDR3 sequence reads: CASSAGTLNSPLHF. Written as DNA, the CDR3 is TGTGCCAGCAGCGCCGGGACACTTAATTCACCCCTCCACTTT.

The J gene is TRBJ2-2, the V gene TRBV29-1; maybe TRBD2 (5 bases). Germline CDR1 SQVTM, CDR2 ANQGSEA. With 2 bases removed from V and 4 bases from J, the gap between germline ends came to 8 bases. CDR3 size: 13 residues. For the CDR3, the DNA is TGCAGCGTTGAATCTAGCATCACCGGGGAGCTGTTTTTT. Its translation is CSVESSITGELFF.

This chain connects TRBV5-1 to TRBJ2-7; possibly TRBD1 for D (6 bases). Trimming left V 0 bases short and J 0 bases short, with 10 bases between. Germline V gene data show CDR1 as SGHRS and CDR2 as YFSETQ. This CDR3 contains 15 residues. The CDR3: CASSLEDRSSYEQYF. The CDR3 DNA reads TGCGCCAGCAGCTTGGAAGACAGGTCCTCCTACGAGCAGTACTTC. Variable domain in full (rest from reference TRBV5-1 and TRBJ2-7): KAGVTQTPRYLIKTRGQQVTLSCSPISGHRSVSWYQQTPGQGLQFLFEYFSETQRNKGNFPGRFSGRQFSNSRSEMNVSTLELGDSALYLCASSLEDRSSYEQYFGPGTRLTVT.

This chain connects TRBV9 to TRBJ2-1, with 16 bases lining up with TRBD2. Germline V gene sequence: CDR1 SGDLS, CDR2 YYNGEE. The V and J ends lost 3 bases and 8 bases, in that order; junction bases with no gene match: 2. The CDR3 has 15 residues. CDR3 in amino acids: CASSEGLAGGYEQFF. The CDR3 DNA sequence: TGTGCCAGCAGCGAGGGACTAGCGGGAGGGTATGAGCAGTTCTTC. Supplemented by reference TRBV9 and TRBJ2-1, the full variable domain reads DSGVTQTPKHLITATGQRVTLRCSPRSGDLSVYWYQQSLDQGLQFLIQYYNGEERAKGNILERFSAQQFPDLHSELNLSSLELGDSALYFCASSEGLAGGYEQFFGPGTRLTVL.

In its sample, this clonotype was seen a few times. The chain combines TRBV3-1 with TRBJ2-7, with 7 positions matching TRBD1. V was pared by 4 bases and J by 3 bases, with 3 bases of the junction left unmatched. Looked up from germline, CDR1 is LGHDT and CDR2 is YNNKEL (reference sequence). The CDR3 spans 13 residues. The CDR3 DNA follows: TGTGCCAGCAGCCCGGGACAGAGCTACGAGCAGTACTTC. It translates to CASSPGQSYEQYF.

The chain has TRBV7-9 and TRBJ2-7; unclear D gene. This CDR3 has 15 residues. V gave up 7 bases and J gave up 2 bases, with 18 bases separating them. CDR1 and CDR2 (germline): SEHNR, FQNEAQ (reference sequence). The CDR3 loop is CASTPPDRAAYEQYF. CDR3 coding DNA: TGTGCCAGCACCCCCCCGGACCGCGCGGCCTACGAGCAGTACTTC.

This chain uses TRBV9 with TRBJ2-3, with D unclear. CDR1 is SGDLS, CDR2 YYNGEE, per germline. V shed 1 base and J shed 1 base, with 10 bases lying between them. This CDR3 is 15 amino acids long. The CDR3, as DNA: TGTGCCAGCAGCGTAATGGATTCCGGCACAGATACGCAGTATTTT. Amino acid sequence: CASSVMDSGTDTQYF.